The T cell receptor (beta chain) described here comes from a study of follicular helper T cells after annual influenza vaccination. The study's findings and limits: Day 7 ICOS+CD38+ clones later appeared mostly in ICOS-CD38- cTfh. Rare clonotypes were missed; only roughly 10-22% of cells gave TCRB.

This CDR3 has 17 residues. The germline CDR1 and CDR2 sequences are SGHRS and YFSETQ. Trimming took 2 bases from V and 4 from J; bases not matched to a gene: 9. As concerns this clone: Its antigen is not identified.

TCRB sequencing was done at Survey resolution level. TCRdb keeps only in-frame clones here, not all; method: immunoSEQ multiplex PCR. The data show some 7,000 clones, about 85% seen once. Specified time point: 2015-2016 season, 7 days after influenza vaccination. Donors were community-dwelling with no influenza vaccine in the prior 6 months. The clonotype comes from an adult who received the influenza vaccine. This specimen was CXCR5- memory CD4+ T cells sorted from blood, taken 7 days after influenza vaccination. The chain couples TRBV5-1 to TRBJ2-2, with TRBD2 identical over 9 bases. The CDR3 sequence: CASSLGSGSGVTGELFF. CDR3 DNA: TGCGCCAGCAGCTTAGGTAGCGGGAGCGGAGTCACCGGGGAGCTGTTTTTT.